Listed here are 16 T cell receptor beta chains from one sample, sequenced in a study of long-term antiretroviral therapy in people with HIV. Survey-level immunoSEQ v3.0 assays were run. Method: immunoSEQ multiplex PCR; TCRdb's copy keeps in-frame clones and lacks some. The sample lists 30,000 to 40,000 clones, around 85% occurring once. Source: unsorted PBMCs, taken 2.2 years after starting antiretroviral therapy. The origin of the receptors is a man between 18 and 29 years old with HIV.

This sequence joins TRBV19 and TRBJ2-5; a possible D gene is TRBD1 (5 bases). This CDR3 is built from 14 residues. The ends were cut back, 5 bases at V and 2 bases at J, with 12 bases in the middle. Germline V gene sequence: CDR1 LNHDA, CDR2 SQIVND (reference sequence). The CDR3 here is CASSSRGQQETQYF. The CDR3 region has the DNA TGTGCCAGTAGTTCTCGCGGACAACAAGAGACCCAGTACTTC. The full variable domain, its missing parts supplied by reference TRBV19 and TRBJ2-5, is DGGITQSPKYLFRKEGQNVTLSCEQNLNHDAMYWYRQDPGQGLRLIYYSQIVNDFQKGDIAEGYSVSREKKESFPLTVTSAQKNPTAFYLCASSSRGQQETQYFGPGTRLLVL.

This clone was picked up one time. The chain is built from TRBV5-1 and TRBJ1-2, with 7 bases aligning to TRBD1. The CDR3 extends over 14 amino acids. Germline CDR1 and CDR2: SGHRS and YFSETQ. The V gene end was trimmed by 4 bases and the J gene end by 4 bases; junction bases not matched to a gene: 7. Here the CDR3 DNA reads TGCGCCAGCAGCGGGGGGACAGACGTCTATGGCTACACCTTC. Translating gives CASSGGTDVYGYTF.

The table lists this clone with a count of one. The chain carries TRBV4-2 and TRBJ2-3, with 11 bases fitting TRBD2. Germline CDR1 is LGHNA and CDR2 is YNFKEQ. After removal of 3 bases from V and 6 bases from J, the junction contained 5 bases not matched to a gene. The CDR3 is 15 amino acids. The CDR3, as DNA: TGTGCCAGCAGCCAGGCGACTAGCGGGGCGGATACGCAGTATTTT. Protein sequence: CASSQATSGADTQYF.

This sequence joins TRBV7-2 and TRBJ2-7; D possibly matches TRBD1 or TRBD2 (5 bases each). Per germline, CDR1 SGHTA and CDR2 FQGNSA. V was shortened by 5 bases and J by 3 bases, with 17 bases between the two germline ends. This CDR3 contains 15 residues. The CDR3 region is CASSQGTGFYYEQYF. CDR3 DNA: TGTGCCAGCAGCCAAGGGACGGGTTTCTACTACGAGCAGTACTTC.

V gene TRBV5-6 combines with J gene TRBJ2-7; 9 bases are shared with TRBD1. The CDR3 extends over 12 amino acids. Losses at the gene ends were 4 bases for V and 7 bases for J; bases not matched to a gene: 3. From germline, CDR1 is SGHDT and CDR2 YYEEEE. CDR3: CASSQTGGEQYF. CDR3 nucleotide sequence: TGTGCCAGCAGCCAGACAGGGGGTGAGCAGTACTTC.

This chain uses TRBV12-5 with TRBJ2-7; 10 bases are a match to TRBD1. The junction had 7 bases not matched to a gene; V was cut back by 1 base and J by 7 bases. The CDR3 has 15 amino acids. Looked up from germline, CDR1 is LGHNT and CDR2 is FRNRAP. The CDR3 nucleotides read TGTGCTAGTGGTTTGGGCGACAGGGGGCAAGGGGAGCAGTACTTC. It is translated as CASGLGDRGQGEQYF.

J is TRBJ2-1 and V is TRBV11-2; perhaps TRBD1 as D (5 bases). V lost 0 bases to trimming and J lost 8 bases, with 14 bases between them. Germline CDR1 and CDR2: SGHAT and FQNNGV. The CDR3 sequence is 15 residues long. DNA for the CDR3: TGTGCCAGCAGCTTAGATCCAGGGTATTTCTATGAGCAGTTCTTC. Its translation: CASSLDPGYFYEQFF.

The chain employs TRBV19 and TRBJ1-5; 7 positions agree with TRBD1. Unmatched junction bases numbered 3, after V lost 3 bases and J lost 1 base. CDR1 LNHDA and CDR2 SQIVND come from the germline V gene (reference sequence). This CDR3 is 15 amino acids long. The CDR3 protein is CASSMGTVSNQPQHF. The CDR3 DNA follows: TGTGCCAGTAGTATGGGGACAGTGAGCAATCAGCCCCAGCATTTT. Based on the CDR3 plus reference TRBV19 and TRBJ1-5, the full variable domain is DGGITQSPKYLFRKEGQNVTLSCEQNLNHDAMYWYRQDPGQGLRLIYYSQIVNDFQKGDIAEGYSVSREKKESFPLTVTSAQKNPTAFYLCASSMGTVSNQPQHFGDGTRLSIL.

The rearrangement links TRBV11-2 to TRBJ2-2; 8 bases are a match to TRBD1. With 4 bases clipped from V and 3 bases from J, the junction kept 10 bases outside the gene matches. The germline gives CDR1 SGHAT, CDR2 FQNNGV. The CDR3 consists of 17 residues. The CDR3, as DNA: TGTGCCAGCAGCTCGTGGGAATCAGGGGGCCACACCGGGGAGCTGTTTTTT. It specifies CASSSWESGGHTGELFF.

This clone was picked up a small number of times. The CDR3 loop reads CASNLDRAGNTIYF. The CDR3 region has the DNA TGTGCCAGCAACCTCGACAGGGCTGGAAACACCATATATTTT. V usage is TRBV4-2 and J usage is TRBJ1-3; 7 nucleotides align to TRBD1. After removal of 7 bases from V and 2 bases from J, the junction contained 5 bases not matched to a gene. Germline lookup yields CDR1 LGHNA and CDR2 YNFKEQ. There are 14 residues in the CDR3.

This chain links TRBV30 with TRBJ1-6, with no clear D. This CDR3 contains 11 residues. V lost 0 bases and J lost 9, with 3 bases in between. Germline values: CDR1 GTSNPN, CDR2 SVGIG (reference sequence). The CDR3 DNA reads TGTGCCTGGAGTGTACGTTCACCCCTCCACTTT. Protein product: CAWSVRSPLHF. Together with reference TRBV30 and TRBJ1-6, the CDR3 gives the full variable domain: SQTIHQWPATLVQPVGSPLSLECTVEGTSNPNLYWYRQAAGRGLQLLFYSVGIGQISSEVPQNLSASRPQDRQFILSSKKLLLSDSGFYLCAWSVRSPLHFGNGTRLTVT.

The V and J genes are TRBV19 and TRBJ1-5; 7 positions agree with TRBD1. CDR1 is LNHDA and CDR2 is SQIVND in the germline V gene (reference sequence). This CDR3 has 16 residues. V gave up 3 bases and J gave up 7 bases; unmatched junction bases: 12. The CDR3 sequence is CASSILQGVPGQPQHF. CDR3 nucleotide sequence: TGTGCCAGTAGTATCCTCCAGGGGGTCCCTGGGCAGCCCCAGCATTTT. The whole variable domain, filled in from reference TRBV19 and TRBJ1-5, reads DGGITQSPKYLFRKEGQNVTLSCEQNLNHDAMYWYRQDPGQGLRLIYYSQIVNDFQKGDIAEGYSVSREKKESFPLTVTSAQKNPTAFYLCASSILQGVPGQPQHFGDGTRLSIL.

The chain links TRBV18 to TRBJ2-2, with 7 bases identical to TRBD1. From germline, CDR1 is KGHSH and CDR2 LQKENI. Trimming took 0 bases from V and 2 from J; bases not matched to a gene: 3. The CDR3 is 16 amino acids. CDR3 region: CASSPPNRGNTGELFF. CDR3 DNA: TGTGCCAGCTCACCACCAAACAGGGGTAACACCGGGGAGCTGTTTTTT.

The chain uses TRBV7-2 and TRBJ1-3; D remains ambiguous. The CDR3 spans 14 residues. Germline CDR1 and CDR2: SGHTA and FQGNSA. Trimming shortened V by 0 bases and J by 2 bases, and 5 bases separated the two germline ends. Written as DNA, the CDR3 is TGTGCCAGCAGCTTAGCAACAGCTGGAAACACCATATATTTT. Protein product: CASSLATAGNTIYF.

V usage is TRBV29-1 and J usage is TRBJ2-5, with D possibly being TRBD1 (6 bases). The J call is doubtful: the DNA matches TRBJ2-7 better. CDR1 and CDR2 from the germline V gene are SQVTM and ANQGSEA. The CDR3 is 13 amino acids. CDR3 in amino acids: CSVGGLLSLEQYF. The CDR3 coding sequence is TGCAGCGTTGGGGGGCTCCTAAGTCTCGAGCAGTACTTC.

The rearrangement links TRBV5-1 to TRBJ2-7, with D tentatively TRBD1 (5 bases). The CDR3 runs to 12 residues. V lost 4 bases to trimming and J lost 7 bases, with 12 bases between them. From germline, CDR1 is SGHRS and CDR2 YFSETQ. The CDR3 loop is CASSPNRREQYF. The CDR3 coding sequence is TGCGCCAGCAGCCCTAACAGGAGAGAGCAGTACTTC.